This T cell receptor (beta chain) was identified during a study of response to subunit inactivated influenza vaccine. In the case of this clonotype: Antigen: not known.

In TCRdb, the RT-PCR reads were re-called with MiXCR into one record per CDR3 protein. The sample carries around 320,000 distinct CDR3 sequences, roughly 22% recorded once. General observations from the study: Few new T cells, the authors suggested, are recruited by each seasonal influenza vaccination.

Deletions cut 1 base from V and 4 bases from J, with 11 bases between. Germline lookup yields CDR1 MNHEY and CDR2 SVGEGT. This CDR3 comprises 14 residues. The source of this sequence is a man aged 50 to 69 who received an inactivated influenza vaccine. Specimen: PBMCs from blood, collected approximately 20 months after vaccination. The genes are TRBV6-2 or TRBV6-3 and TRBJ2-7, with a weak D call TRBD2 (6 bases). The CDR3 region is CASSYWTGSYEQYF. CDR3 in DNA: TGTGCCAGCAGTTACTGGACCGGGAGTTACGAGCAGTACTTC.